The next 16 T cell receptor beta chains were all read from a single sample in a study of OX40 agonist ivuxolimab in advanced cancers. Some clones are missing from TCRdb's copy, which holds only in-frame ones; the method was immunoSEQ multiplex PCR. Here the sample spans around 62,000 clones, under 90% being singletons. This specimen was CD4+ or CD8+ T cells sorted from blood, taken in a trial of the OX40 agonist ivuxolimab. The source of these receptors is an adult with an advanced solid tumor such as melanoma, head and neck, liver or kidney cancer.

The V call is TRBV18, the J call TRBJ2-7; D gene unclear. V gave up 2 bases and J gave up 3 bases, with 8 bases separating them. The V gene's germline CDR1 is KGHSH and CDR2 LQKENI. CDR3 length: 13 residues. In nucleotides, the CDR3 is TGTGCCAGCTCACCAGGGGTAGGCTACGAGCAGTACTTC. Amino acids: CASSPGVGYEQYF.

This chain links TRBV11-2 with TRBJ1-3; D gene unclear. The germline V gene has CDR1 SGHAT and CDR2 FQNNGV. V lost 6 bases and J lost 0, with 9 bases in between. This CDR3 is 14 amino acids long. The DNA of the CDR3 is TGTGCCAGCAGTTTGACCGTCTCTGGAAACACCATATATTTT. As protein: CASSLTVSGNTIYF.

The rearrangement uses TRBV5-1 and TRBJ1-1; D is perhaps TRBD1 (5 bases). V was shortened by 4 bases and J by 4 bases, with 17 bases between the two germline ends. The CDR3 has 15 residues. Germline assignment: CDR1 SGHRS and CDR2 YFSETQ. The chain's CDR3 is CASSETTASTTEAFF. CDR3 nucleotides: TGCGCCAGCAGCGAAACGACAGCGTCTACCACTGAAGCTTTCTTT. Full variable domain (rest looked up from reference TRBV5-1 and TRBJ1-1): KAGVTQTPRYLIKTRGQQVTLSCSPISGHRSVSWYQQTPGQGLQFLFEYFSETQRNKGNFPGRFSGRQFSNSRSEMNVSTLELGDSALYLCASSETTASTTEAFFGQGTRLTVV.

The CDR3 region is CATSRTNRPRDRDPYNEQFF. For the CDR3, the DNA is TGTGCCACCAGCAGGACCAATAGACCTCGGGACAGGGATCCCTACAATGAGCAGTTCTTC. The chain recombines TRBV15 with TRBJ2-1, with TRBD1 matching 9 bases. The J segment lost 2 bases and the V segment lost 3 bases, leaving 17 bases of the junction unmatched. Germline V lookup: CDR1 LNHNV, CDR2 YYDKDF (reference sequence). The CDR3 extends over 20 amino acids.

J is TRBJ1-1 and V is TRBV7-2; no firm D call. The germline CDR1 and CDR2 sequences are SGHTA and FQGNSA. The V end lost 1 base, the J end lost 2 bases, and 8 bases lay between the germline ends. The CDR3 runs 14 residues. The CDR3 nucleotides read TGTGCCAGCAGCTTAGGACAAACAAACACTGAAGCTTTCTTT. Encoded protein: CASSLGQTNTEAFF.

This clone was counted once. The rearrangement links TRBV7-8 to TRBJ1-5; D not certain. The germline gives CDR1 SGHVS, CDR2 FQNEAQ. V shed 1 base and J shed 2 bases, with 9 bases lying between them. CDR3 size: 15 residues. CDR3 DNA: TGTGCCAGCAGCTTAGATGGTGGTCGCAATCAGCCCCAGCATTTT. As protein: CASSLDGGRNQPQHF.

The rearrangement uses TRBV4-3 and TRBJ2-7; perhaps TRBD2 as D (5 bases). Germline CDR1 reads LGHNA; CDR2 reads YSLEER. V shed 3 bases and J shed 6 bases, with 12 bases lying between them. The CDR3 runs 13 residues. DNA of the CDR3: TGCGCCAGCAGCCAGGCCCCCGCGGGCGAGCAGTACTTC. Its protein product is CASSQAPAGEQYF.

The V call is TRBV7-9, the J call TRBJ1-2; 8 bases align to TRBD1. J was trimmed by 3 bases and V by 5 bases; bases with no gene match: 17. The CDR3 is made up of 18 amino acids. Germline CDR1 and CDR2: SEHNR and FQNEAQ (reference sequence). CDR3 in amino acids: CASSQRDRLPRGDYGYTF. The CDR3 DNA reads as TGTGCCAGCAGCCAAAGGGACAGGCTGCCCCGAGGGGACTATGGCTACACCTTC.

This clone was detected only once. This chain uses TRBV7-9 with TRBJ1-6; D is perhaps TRBD1 (5 bases). V was clipped by 5 bases and J by 8 bases, with 10 bases between them. This CDR3 has 13 residues. Germline CDR1 reads SEHNR; CDR2 reads FQNEAQ (reference sequence). CDR3 sequence (DNA): TGTGCCAGCAGCACCGGGACGGATTCACCCCTCCACTTT. Translating gives CASSTGTDSPLHF.

The V gene is TRBV5-5, the J gene TRBJ2-5; D uncertain. The CDR3 sequence is 13 residues long. The V end lost 0 bases, the J end lost 5 bases, and 8 bases lay between the germline ends. Germline V CDR1 and CDR2: SGHKS, YYEKEE (reference sequence). CDR3 sequence: CASSLEGTETQYF. Written as DNA, the CDR3 is TGTGCCAGCAGCTTGGAGGGAACGGAGACCCAGTACTTC. The whole variable domain, filled in from reference TRBV5-5 and TRBJ2-5, reads DAGVTQSPTHLIKTRGQQVTLRCSPISGHKSVSWYQQVLGQGPQFIFQYYEKEERGRGNFPDRFSARQFPNYSSELNVNALLLGDSALYLCASSLEGTETQYFGPGTRLLVL.

The chain joins TRBV19 to TRBJ1-5, with D tentatively TRBD1 (6 bases). The CDR3 contains 17 residues. Germline V gene lookup returns CDR1 LNHDA and CDR2 SQIVND (reference sequence). V was cut by 1 base and J by 3 bases, with 16 bases left in between. The CDR3 loop reads CASSIGPGAGANQPQHF. DNA for the CDR3: TGTGCCAGTAGTATAGGTCCCGGGGCAGGGGCCAATCAGCCCCAGCATTTT.

The V and J genes are TRBV7-2 and TRBJ1-1; 10 nucleotides match TRBD1. This CDR3 is 15 amino acids long. CDR1 and CDR2 from the germline V gene are SGHTA and FQGNSA. V was clipped by 2 bases and J by 8 bases; unmatched bases: 8. CDR3 sequence reads: CASSLRQGATTEAFF. The DNA of the CDR3 is TGTGCCAGCAGCTTACGACAGGGGGCAACGACCGAAGCTTTCTTT.

This clone was seen a few times. The chain combines TRBV5-5 with TRBJ2-1, with no clear D. The V gene lost 3 bases and the J gene lost 6 bases, with 19 bases spanning the gap. The CDR3 totals 16 residues. Germline V gene lookup returns CDR1 SGHKS and CDR2 YYEKEE (reference sequence). The CDR3, as DNA: TGTGCCAGCAGCTCCCCCCAAGGACGCGGTGGCAATGAGCAGTTCTTC. Translation gives CASSSPQGRGGNEQFF.

Written as DNA, the CDR3 is TGTGCCAGTAGTATCGGCATAGCCAAAAACATTCAGTACTTC. Encoded protein: CASSIGIAKNIQYF. The rearrangement joins TRBV19 to TRBJ2-4, with D uncertain. V was shortened by 3 bases and J by 0 bases, with 6 bases between the two germline ends. The germline gives CDR1 LNHDA, CDR2 SQIVND (reference sequence). The CDR3 extends over 14 amino acids.

This rearrangement joins TRBV5-6 to TRBJ1-4; D possibly corresponds to TRBD1 (5 bases). V was trimmed by 2 bases and J by 3 bases, leaving 11 bases between them. The CDR3 covers 15 residues. Germline loops: CDR1 SGHDT, CDR2 YYEEEE. CDR3 loop: CASSFPGQANEKLFF. CDR3 coding DNA: TGTGCCAGCAGCTTTCCAGGGCAGGCTAATGAAAAACTGTTTTTT.

A note on this clone: This sample includes further DNA sequences coding for the same CDR3. V usage is TRBV7-9 and J usage is TRBJ2-2; perhaps TRBD2 as D (5 bases). The V end lost 3 bases, the J end lost 5 bases, and 10 bases lay between the germline ends. The CDR3 has 14 amino acids. Germline V gene lookup returns CDR1 SEHNR and CDR2 FQNEAQ (reference sequence). CDR3 nucleotide sequence: TGTGCCAGCAGCTTGGCCGGGGTTACCGGGGAGCTGTTTTTT. Translation: CASSLAGVTGELFF.